A selection of T cell receptor beta chains follows, all from one sample in a study of identical twins. TCRdb fed the 5' RACE reads into MiXCR, producing one record per CDR3 protein. Of fewer than 250,000 distinct CDR3 sequences listed, 7% are singletons. The same data also went into a second study, on yellow fever vaccine responses in identical twins.

The sequencing input was memory (CD45RO+) T cells sorted from blood. These TCRs come from a woman aged 18 to 35 in good health. Each CDR3 is given with its conserved first and last residue. Fields, in order: J gene, clone size, V gene, D gene, CDR3 protein, CDR3 DNA. The D gene is left open where the match is weak. Clone size is not always given. Where it is, it says once, few, many or a class for expanded clones.

j_call: TRBJ2-3; clone_size: .; v_call: TRBV7-9; d_call: TRBD2; cdr3_aa: CASSSQTSVDTQYF; cdr3_nt: TGTGCCAGCAGCTCCCAGACTAGCGTAGATACGCAGTATTTT
j_call: TRBJ2-2; clone_size: many; v_call: TRBV19; d_call: .; cdr3_aa: CASRQGNTGELFF; cdr3_nt: TGTGCCAGTAGACAGGGGAACACCGGGGAGCTGTTTTTT
j_call: TRBJ2-3; clone_size: .; v_call: TRBV5-1; d_call: TRBD2; cdr3_aa: CASSLTGTSGTDTQYF; cdr3_nt: TGCGCCAGCAGCTTAACCGGGACTAGCGGGACAGATACGCAGTATTTT
j_call: TRBJ2-1; clone_size: .; v_call: TRBV19; d_call: .; cdr3_aa: CASSIDPSSYNEQFF; cdr3_nt: TGTGCCAGTAGTATCGACCCGAGCTCCTACAATGAGCAGTTCTTC
j_call: TRBJ2-7; clone_size: .; v_call: TRBV27; d_call: .; cdr3_aa: CASSRTAGYSYEQYF; cdr3_nt: TGTGCCAGCAGTCGGACAGCGGGGTACTCCTACGAGCAGTACTTC
j_call: TRBJ1-1; clone_size: few; v_call: TRBV3-1; d_call: .; cdr3_aa: CACSQDPGVGTEAFF; cdr3_nt: TGTGCCTGCAGCCAAGATCCAGGGGTCGGCACTGAAGCTTTCTTT
j_call: TRBJ2-3; clone_size: .; v_call: TRBV11-2; d_call: .; cdr3_aa: CASSPFGGAGTTDTQYF; cdr3_nt: TGTGCCAGCAGCCCCTTTGGGGGCGCGGGAACCACAGATACGCAGTATTTT
j_call: TRBJ2-1; clone_size: many; v_call: TRBV5-1; d_call: TRBD2; cdr3_aa: CASSPGLAGFNEQFF; cdr3_nt: TGCGCCAGCAGCCCGGGACTAGCGGGATTCAATGAGCAGTTCTTC
j_call: TRBJ1-2; clone_size: many; v_call: TRBV7-9; d_call: .; cdr3_aa: CASSPDSSYTF; cdr3_nt: TGTGCCAGCAGTCCCGACAGCAGCTACACCTTC
j_call: TRBJ2-3; clone_size: few; v_call: TRBV10-1; d_call: TRBD2; cdr3_aa: CASSERLADNSSTDTQYF; cdr3_nt: TGCGCCAGCAGTGAAAGACTAGCGGACAACTCTAGCACAGATACGCAGTATTTT
j_call: TRBJ1-1; clone_size: many; v_call: TRBV5-5; d_call: .; cdr3_aa: CASILGLRRNTEAFF; cdr3_nt: TGTGCCAGCATCTTAGGGCTTCGGCGGAACACTGAAGCTTTCTTT
j_call: TRBJ2-1; clone_size: few; v_call: TRBV7-2; d_call: TRBD2; cdr3_aa: CASSRGWSGRANEQFF; cdr3_nt: TGTGCCAGCAGCCGTGGGTGGAGCGGGAGGGCAAATGAGCAGTTCTTC
j_call: TRBJ1-5; clone_size: few; v_call: TRBV20-1; d_call: .; cdr3_aa: CSAPPTLPTNQPQHF; cdr3_nt: TGCAGTGCCCCTCCCACCCTACCTACCAATCAGCCCCAGCATTTT
j_call: TRBJ2-5; clone_size: many; v_call: TRBV24-1; d_call: TRBD1; cdr3_aa: CATSDLRPTGYQETQYF; cdr3_nt: TGTGCCACCAGTGATTTGCGCCCGACAGGGTACCAAGAGACCCAGTACTTC
j_call: TRBJ2-1; clone_size: .; v_call: TRBV9; d_call: TRBD2; cdr3_aa: CASSVGKLAGGVGPYNEQFF; cdr3_nt: TGTGCCAGCAGCGTAGGAAAGCTAGCGGGAGGGGTGGGCCCCTACAATGAGCAGTTCTTC
j_call: TRBJ2-1; clone_size: few; v_call: TRBV20-1; d_call: .; cdr3_aa: CSATGGSGRASEQFF; cdr3_nt: TGCAGTGCGACAGGGGGGAGCGGGAGGGCCAGTGAGCAGTTCTTC
j_call: TRBJ2-1; clone_size: .; v_call: TRBV3-1; d_call: .; cdr3_aa: CASSQGTARHYNEQFF; cdr3_nt: TGTGCCAGCAGCCAAGGGACAGCCAGACACTACAATGAGCAGTTCTTC
j_call: TRBJ2-5; clone_size: .; v_call: TRBV5-1; d_call: .; cdr3_aa: CASSLPQAPQETQYF; cdr3_nt: TGCGCCAGCAGCCTCCCCCAGGCACCCCAAGAGACCCAGTACTTC
j_call: TRBJ1-2; clone_size: few; v_call: TRBV14; d_call: .; cdr3_aa: CASSPGQTYGYTF; cdr3_nt: TGTGCCAGCAGCCCCGGACAGACCTATGGCTACACCTTC
j_call: TRBJ1-1; clone_size: .; v_call: TRBV20-1; d_call: .; cdr3_aa: CSAYRGRNTEAFF; cdr3_nt: TGCAGTGCCTATAGGGGAAGGAACACTGAAGCTTTCTTT
j_call: TRBJ2-3; clone_size: many; v_call: TRBV12-5; d_call: TRBD1; cdr3_aa: CASGPYRGLTDTQYF; cdr3_nt: TGTGCTAGTGGTCCATACAGGGGCCTTACAGATACGCAGTATTTT
j_call: TRBJ1-4; clone_size: .; v_call: TRBV3-1; d_call: .; cdr3_aa: CASSQGGRGKLFF; cdr3_nt: TGTGCCAGCAGCCAAGGGGGAAGGGGAAAACTGTTTTTT
j_call: TRBJ2-3; clone_size: .; v_call: TRBV24-1; d_call: .; cdr3_aa: CATSDSGTDTQYF; cdr3_nt: TGTGCCACCAGTGACTCAGGGACAGATACGCAGTATTTT
j_call: TRBJ2-4; clone_size: .; v_call: TRBV6-5; d_call: .; cdr3_aa: CASSYSSIRDEKNIQYF; cdr3_nt: TGTGCCAGCAGTTACTCGTCCATCCGGGACGAAAAAAACATTCAGTACTTC
j_call: TRBJ1-5; clone_size: many; v_call: TRBV7-9; d_call: .; cdr3_aa: CASSLGAGGDRQPQHF; cdr3_nt: TGTGCCAGCAGCTTAGGGGCAGGCGGGGATCGTCAGCCCCAGCATTTT
j_call: TRBJ2-6; clone_size: few; v_call: TRBV5-6; d_call: .; cdr3_aa: CASEQGPGANVLTF; cdr3_nt: TGTGCCAGCGAACAGGGACCTGGGGCCAACGTCCTGACTTTC
j_call: TRBJ2-1; clone_size: few; v_call: TRBV12-3/TRBV12-4; d_call: .; cdr3_aa: CASSFMGGPGEQFF; cdr3_nt: TGTGCCAGCAGTTTCATGGGGGGACCGGGGGAGCAGTTCTTC
j_call: TRBJ1-1; clone_size: few; v_call: TRBV18; d_call: .; cdr3_aa: CASSPSILGVTGNTEAFF; cdr3_nt: TGTGCCAGCTCACCCTCTATCCTAGGGGTAACCGGGAACACTGAAGCTTTCTTT
j_call: TRBJ1-2; clone_size: .; v_call: TRBV7-8; d_call: .; cdr3_aa: CASSLAGGRDYGYTF; cdr3_nt: TGTGCCAGCAGCTTAGCGGGGGGCAGGGACTATGGCTACACCTTC
j_call: TRBJ1-1; clone_size: few; v_call: TRBV2; d_call: .; cdr3_aa: CASRPDSLSTEAFF; cdr3_nt: TGTGCCAGCAGGCCCGACAGCCTGAGCACTGAAGCTTTCTTT
j_call: TRBJ1-3; clone_size: .; v_call: TRBV28; d_call: .; cdr3_aa: CASLDTTGPSGNTIYF; cdr3_nt: TGTGCCAGCCTTGATACGACAGGTCCCTCTGGAAACACCATATATTTT
j_call: TRBJ2-7; clone_size: few; v_call: TRBV5-1; d_call: TRBD2; cdr3_aa: CASNKQGLVDEQYF; cdr3_nt: TGCGCCAGCAACAAACAGGGACTAGTGGACGAGCAGTACTTC
j_call: TRBJ2-1; clone_size: few; v_call: TRBV4-2; d_call: TRBD2; cdr3_aa: CASSQVSAAGLAGGDEQFF; cdr3_nt: TGTGCCAGCAGCCAAGTAAGCGCAGCTGGACTAGCGGGGGGTGATGAGCAGTTCTTC
j_call: TRBJ1-2; clone_size: .; v_call: TRBV7-8; d_call: .; cdr3_aa: CASSPGRDFAYGYTF; cdr3_nt: TGTGCCAGCAGCCCTGGACGGGACTTCGCCTATGGCTACACCTTC
j_call: TRBJ2-7; clone_size: many; v_call: TRBV6-2/TRBV6-3; d_call: TRBD2; cdr3_aa: CASSSLRGLAGGKRSYEQYF; cdr3_nt: TGTGCCAGCAGCTCCTTACGAGGACTAGCGGGAGGAAAAAGGTCCTACGAGCAGTACTTC
j_call: TRBJ2-2; clone_size: .; v_call: TRBV2; d_call: TRBD2; cdr3_aa: CASSSSGRALQSGELFF; cdr3_nt: TGTGCCAGCAGTTCTAGCGGGAGGGCCCTACAGTCCGGGGAGCTGTTTTTT
j_call: TRBJ1-2; clone_size: many; v_call: TRBV29-1; d_call: TRBD1; cdr3_aa: CSVAGQGTYGYTF; cdr3_nt: TGCAGCGTGGCTGGACAGGGCACATATGGCTACACCTTC
j_call: TRBJ2-5; clone_size: few; v_call: TRBV20-1; d_call: TRBD1; cdr3_aa: CSAGDRGKETQYF; cdr3_nt: TGCAGTGCTGGAGACAGGGGGAAGGAGACCCAGTACTTC
j_call: TRBJ1-6; clone_size: .; v_call: TRBV7-8; d_call: .; cdr3_aa: CASSSTGHDSYNSPLHF; cdr3_nt: TGTGCCAGCAGCTCAACGGGACACGACTCCTATAATTCACCCCTCCACTTT
j_call: TRBJ2-1; clone_size: .; v_call: TRBV6-2/TRBV6-3; d_call: .; cdr3_aa: CASSRGTLSMDNEQFF; cdr3_nt: TGTGCCAGCAGTCGGGGTACCCTTAGTATGGACAATGAGCAGTTCTTC
j_call: TRBJ1-2; clone_size: .; v_call: TRBV4-2; d_call: .; cdr3_aa: CASSQDRVVPMGYTF; cdr3_nt: TGTGCCAGCAGCCAAGATCGAGTGGTGCCGATGGGCTACACCTTC
j_call: TRBJ1-6; clone_size: few; v_call: TRBV6-1; d_call: TRBD1; cdr3_aa: CASRTGGAQLSLHF; cdr3_nt: TGTGCCAGCCGAACAGGGGGCGCACAACTATCCCTCCACTTT
j_call: TRBJ1-1; clone_size: many; v_call: TRBV5-6; d_call: .; cdr3_aa: CASSLGDRGRSEAFF; cdr3_nt: TGTGCCAGCAGCTTAGGGGACCGCGGCCGAAGTGAAGCTTTCTTT
j_call: TRBJ2-3; clone_size: few; v_call: TRBV6-1; d_call: .; cdr3_aa: CASSPDSTDTQYF; cdr3_nt: TGTGCCAGCAGCCCGGACAGCACAGATACGCAGTATTTT
j_call: TRBJ2-7; clone_size: .; v_call: TRBV6-2/TRBV6-3; d_call: .; cdr3_aa: CASSRILAGFYEQYF; cdr3_nt: TGTGCCAGCAGTCGGATTCTGGCTGGTTTCTACGAGCAGTACTTC
j_call: TRBJ2-7; clone_size: many; v_call: TRBV12-3/TRBV12-4; d_call: .; cdr3_aa: CASLGTTYEQYF; cdr3_nt: TGTGCCAGTTTGGGGACAACTTACGAGCAGTACTTC
j_call: TRBJ2-2; clone_size: many; v_call: TRBV10-3; d_call: .; cdr3_aa: CAISERPNTGELFF; cdr3_nt: TGTGCCATCAGTGAAAGACCGAACACCGGGGAGCTGTTTTTT
j_call: TRBJ2-5; clone_size: many; v_call: TRBV20-1; d_call: TRBD2; cdr3_aa: CSARTSGRGETQYF; cdr3_nt: TGCAGTGCAAGGACTAGCGGGAGGGGAGAGACCCAGTACTTC
j_call: TRBJ2-1; clone_size: few; v_call: TRBV12-3/TRBV12-4; d_call: .; cdr3_aa: CASSPTTRGAVNEQFF; cdr3_nt: TGTGCCAGCAGTCCGACAACTCGGGGCGCGGTAAATGAGCAGTTCTTC
j_call: TRBJ2-1; clone_size: many; v_call: TRBV24-1; d_call: .; cdr3_aa: CATSDSFGAGAYNEQFF; cdr3_nt: TGTGCCACCAGTGATTCGTTTGGCGCGGGCGCCTACAATGAGCAGTTCTTC
j_call: TRBJ2-7; clone_size: many; v_call: TRBV12-3/TRBV12-4; d_call: .; cdr3_aa: CASSFEGWGFTYEQYF; cdr3_nt: TGTGCCAGCAGTTTCGAGGGTTGGGGATTTACCTACGAGCAGTACTTC
j_call: TRBJ2-2; clone_size: few; v_call: TRBV29-1; d_call: TRBD1; cdr3_aa: CSGTGWSGELFF; cdr3_nt: TGCAGCGGGACAGGGTGGAGCGGGGAGCTGTTTTTT
j_call: TRBJ2-1; clone_size: many; v_call: TRBV12-3/TRBV12-4; d_call: .; cdr3_aa: CASSLIGGFNEQFF; cdr3_nt: TGTGCCAGCAGTTTAATTGGGGGCTTCAATGAGCAGTTCTTC
j_call: TRBJ1-5; clone_size: many; v_call: TRBV28; d_call: .; cdr3_aa: CASILERHSNQPQHF; cdr3_nt: TGTGCCAGCATCCTGGAGAGGCATAGCAATCAGCCCCAGCATTTT